Following are 17 T cell receptor beta chains from one sample sequenced in a study of OX40 agonist ivuxolimab in advanced cancers. Only in-frame clones appear in the TCRdb table, and some are missing; sequencing was by immunoSEQ multiplex PCR. The table has some 140,000 clones, about 93% seen once. Sequencing was performed on CD4+ or CD8+ T cells sorted from blood, taken in a trial of the OX40 agonist ivuxolimab. Receptor source: an adult with an advanced solid tumor such as melanoma, head and neck, liver or kidney cancer.

For this clone: A junction boundary mismatches the germline segment, possibly from a read error. This chain links TRBV7-7 with TRBJ2-5; D gene uncertain. Germline loops: CDR1 SSHAT, CDR2 FNYEAQ (reference sequence). The CDR3 is made up of 13 amino acids. CDR3 sequence reads: CASSVQVQETQYF. In nucleotides, the CDR3 is TGTGCTAGCAGCGTCCAGGTACAAGAGACCCAGTACTTC.

The chain has TRBV27 and TRBJ2-3; D gene unclear. The V and J ends lost 7 bases and 2 bases respectively, with 25 bases between them. Per the germline V gene, CDR1 is MNHEY and CDR2 is SMNVEV (reference sequence). The length of the CDR3 is 18 residues. CDR3 nucleotide sequence: TGTGCCAGCAATACCCGTACGGGCCTTAAAGCGACCACAGATACGCAGTATTTT. Encoded protein: CASNTRTGLKATTDTQYF.

The rearrangement links TRBV29-1 to TRBJ2-1; D gene uncertain. The CDR3 totals 13 residues. Germline-derived CDR1 and CDR2 are SQVTM and ANQGSEA. V shed 5 bases and J shed 0 bases, with 8 bases lying between them. CDR3 coding DNA: TGCAGCGTTCTCAAGAGCTCCTACAATGAGCAGTTCTTC. Its protein product is CSVLKSSYNEQFF.

The rearrangement joins TRBV7-9 to TRBJ1-2; the D is unclear. Per germline, CDR1 SEHNR and CDR2 FQNEAQ (reference sequence). With 4 bases removed from V and 7 bases from J, the gap between germline ends came to 16 bases. The CDR3 extends over 14 amino acids. The CDR3 coding sequence is TGTGCCAGCAGCTCCGAGAGCTGGACGTTTGGCTACACCTTC. This encodes CASSSESWTFGYTF.

The chain is built from TRBV23-1 and TRBJ1-5, with D perhaps TRBD1 (6 bases). TRBV23-1 is an ORF, and what it does is uncertain. V lost 3 bases and J lost 0, with 15 bases in between. This CDR3 is 17 amino acids long. This CDR3 is CASSHPRDKNSNQPQHF. The CDR3 DNA reads TGCGCCAGCAGTCACCCGCGGGACAAGAATAGCAATCAGCCCCAGCATTTT.

The genes are TRBV13 and TRBJ2-4; TRBD2 agrees at 12 bases. The CDR3 spans 19 residues. Germline trimming cut 2 bases from V and 3 bases from J; bases unmatched to any gene: 11. CDR1 is PRHDT and CDR2 is FYEKMQ in the germline V gene (reference sequence). This chain's CDR3 is CASSLMASGRERVKNIQYF. CDR3 nucleotides: TGTGCCAGCAGCTTAATGGCTAGCGGGAGGGAGAGGGTCAAAAACATTCAGTACTTC.

The V and J genes are TRBV6-1 and TRBJ2-7; weak D call: TRBD2 (6 bases). This CDR3 is built from 13 residues. Germline CDR1 and CDR2: MNHNS and SASEGT. The V and J ends lost 2 bases and 4 bases respectively, with 9 bases between them. The CDR3 region has the DNA TGTGCCAGCAGTGAATTTGCGGGATACGAGCAGTACTTC. This gives the protein CASSEFAGYEQYF.

This rearrangement joins TRBV5-4 to TRBJ1-6; D remains ambiguous. The germline V gene has CDR1 SGHNT and CDR2 YYREEE (reference sequence). This CDR3 has 13 residues. Trimming stripped 2 bases from V and 7 bases from J, with 7 bases between. The CDR3 bases are TGTGCCAGCAGCTTTGGGGTGAATTCACCCCTCCACTTT. Translating it yields CASSFGVNSPLHF.

The chain is built from TRBV5-6 and TRBJ1-2; 8 bases match TRBD1. Trimming removed 0 bases from V and 6 bases from J; junction bases left unmatched: 1. The CDR3 extends over 13 amino acids. The germline CDR1 and CDR2 sequences are SGHDT and YYEEEE. CDR3 in DNA: TGTGCCAGCAGCTTGGTGGACAGGGATGGCTACACCTTC. This codes for CASSLVDRDGYTF.

This clone was seen once. The chain carries TRBV19 and TRBJ1-4, with D unresolved. V was cut by 2 bases and J by 7 bases, with 5 bases left in between. CDR1 is LNHDA and CDR2 is SQIVND in the germline V gene (reference sequence). The CDR3 spans 12 residues. The CDR3 nucleotides read TGTGCCAGTAGTATACGAAGTGAAAAACTGTTTTTT. Amino acids: CASSIRSEKLFF.

The CDR3 region is CASSRHRGVDTEAFF. The CDR3 coding sequence is TGTGCCAGCAGTCGACACAGGGGGGTGGACACTGAAGCTTTCTTT. The chain is built from TRBV6-1 and TRBJ1-1; 8 bases fit TRBD1. The CDR3 has 15 residues. Per the germline V gene, CDR1 is MNHNS and CDR2 is SASEGT. The V and J ends lost 5 bases and 3 bases, in that order; junction bases with no gene match: 8.

The gene calls are TRBV7-2 and TRBJ2-7, with 7 bases aligning to TRBD1. Germline values: CDR1 SGHTA, CDR2 FQGNSA. The CDR3 runs to 16 residues. Trimming took 5 bases from V and 4 from J; bases not matched to a gene: 14. As DNA, the CDR3 is TGTGCCAGCAGCCATACAGAGGGACAGTCCGGATACGAGCAGTACTTC. It encodes CASSHTEGQSGYEQYF.

V gene TRBV27 combines with J gene TRBJ2-7; 9 bases match TRBD1. The CDR3 extends over 15 amino acids. Germline loops: CDR1 MNHEY, CDR2 SMNVEV (reference sequence). The V segment lost 5 bases and the J segment 7 bases; nucleotides outside the gene matches: 12. CDR3 sequence: CASSPPGQGGREQYF. CDR3 nucleotide sequence: TGTGCCAGCAGTCCGCCGGGACAGGGAGGTCGGGAGCAGTACTTC.

The V and J genes are TRBV4-3 and TRBJ1-1; 7 bases agree with TRBD1. CDR3 length: 19 residues. The germline V gene encodes CDR1 LGHNA and CDR2 YSLEER. After removal of 0 bases from V and 0 bases from J, the junction contained 13 bases not matched to a gene. The CDR3, as DNA: TGCGCCAGCAGCCAAGATTTGATAGGGGACAGACTCTTGAACACTGAAGCTTTCTTT. It codes for CASSQDLIGDRLLNTEAFF.

The rearrangement joins TRBV4-3 to TRBJ2-2; D is possibly TRBD1 (6 bases). Germline CDR1 and CDR2: LGHNA and YSLEER. The CDR3 extends over 16 amino acids. Trimming stripped 0 bases from V and 0 bases from J, with 8 bases between. CDR3 in DNA: TGCGCCAGCAGCCAAGACTGGACAGCGAACACCGGGGAGCTGTTTTTT. It codes for CASSQDWTANTGELFF.

The chain is built from TRBV7-8 and TRBJ1-2, with 10 positions matching TRBD1. The V gene's germline CDR1 is SGHVS and CDR2 FQNEAQ. Unmatched junction bases numbered 1, after V lost 6 bases and J lost 3 bases. The CDR3 length is 13 residues. DNA for the CDR3: TGTGCCAGCAGGGACAGGGGGGACTATGGCTACACCTTC. It encodes CASRDRGDYGYTF. Full variable domain (missing parts from reference TRBV7-8 and TRBJ1-2): GAGVSQSPRYKVAKRGQDVALRCDPISGHVSLFWYQQALGQGPEFLTYFQNEAQLDKSGLPSDRFFAERPEGSVSTLKIQRTQQEDSAVYLCASRDRGDYGYTFGSGTRLTVV.

The chain links TRBV6-4 to TRBJ2-2, with D possibly matching TRBD1 (6 bases). CDR3 length: 15 residues. CDR1 and CDR2 from the germline V gene are MRHNA and SNTAGT. The V end lost 5 bases, the J end lost 1 base, and 11 bases lay between the germline ends. This chain's CDR3 is CASSPEGQNTGELFF. The CDR3 DNA sequence: TGTGCCAGCAGTCCTGAGGGACAGAACACCGGGGAGCTGTTTTTT.